This T cell receptor (beta chain) is from a study of tumor-infiltrating lymphocytes in primary liver carcinoma. V was trimmed by 8 bases and J by 2 bases, leaving 19 bases between them. The germline V gene encodes CDR1 MNHEY and CDR2 SMNVEV (reference sequence). This CDR3 spans 15 amino acids. For each extraction, RNA and DNA were obtained together from approximately 20-30 mg of unsorted bulk tissue. There are many counts of this clonotype. Constant-region priming of approximately 500 ng total RNA yielded TCR beta cDNA. Sequencing libraries for TCR beta derived from three nested multiplex PCR rounds that used slightly modified ARM-PCR. Use of TRBV1-TRBV30 forward primers with a C-beta reverse primer characterized the first two PCR rounds, which lasted ten to eleven cycles each. Using its own MiXCR run on the multiplex PCR reads, TCRdb lists one record per CDR3 protein. The data contain around 40,000 distinct CDR3 sequences, about 73% of them seen just once; the ten biggest clones take up about 18%.

The sample was liver tumor tissue from sampling region 2. The subset was: tumor region T2, inferior pole. This sequence joins TRBV27 and TRBJ2-7, with D maybe TRBD2 (6 bases). This sequence was found in a middle-aged man with primary liver carcinoma and hepatitis B virus infection. The CDR3 DNA reads as TGTGCCAGCGGATGGGCGGGGAGTAGCACCTACGAGCAGTACTTC. Its protein is CASGWAGSSTYEQYF.